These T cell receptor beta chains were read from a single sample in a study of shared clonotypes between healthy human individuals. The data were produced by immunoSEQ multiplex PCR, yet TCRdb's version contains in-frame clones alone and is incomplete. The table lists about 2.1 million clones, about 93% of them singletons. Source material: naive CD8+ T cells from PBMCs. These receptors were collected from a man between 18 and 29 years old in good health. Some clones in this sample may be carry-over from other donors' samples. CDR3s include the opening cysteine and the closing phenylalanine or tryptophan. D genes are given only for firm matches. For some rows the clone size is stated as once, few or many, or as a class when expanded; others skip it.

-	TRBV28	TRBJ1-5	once	TGTGCCAGCAGTTTACGGGCTATCAATCAGCCCCAGCATTTT	CASSLRAINQPQHF
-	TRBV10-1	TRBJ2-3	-	TGCGCCAGCAGTGAGTCGATTAGGACAACAGATACGCAGTATTTT	CASSESIRTTDTQYF
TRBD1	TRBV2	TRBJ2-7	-	TGTGCCAGCAGTGATCGGCAGGGGGCATACGAGCAGTACTTC	CASSDRQGAYEQYF
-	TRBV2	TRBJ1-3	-	TGTGCCAGCAGTCCCTGGGGCGAGGTGGGAAAGGCTGGAAACACCATATATTTT	CASSPWGEVGKAGNTIYF
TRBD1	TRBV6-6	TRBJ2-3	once	TGTGCCAGCGCAGGGGGCCGCACAGATACGCAGTATTTT	CASAGGRTDTQYF
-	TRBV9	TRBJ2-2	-	TGTGCCAGCAGCGTAGTGGGGAAGCCCGGGGAGCTGTTTTTT	CASSVVGKPGELFF
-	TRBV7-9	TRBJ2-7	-	TGTGCCAGCAGCTTAGGGATGAGGGAGCAGTACTTC	CASSLGMREQYF
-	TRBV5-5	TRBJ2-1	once	TGTGCCAGCACCTTTGGACATCTTGGCAATGAGCAGTTCTTC	CASTFGHLGNEQFF
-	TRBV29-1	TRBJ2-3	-	TGCAGCCATAGGCCCTCAAGTATTTCCACAGATACGCAGTATTTT	CSHRPSSISTDTQYF
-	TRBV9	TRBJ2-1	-	TGTGCCAGCAGCGTTTACGCGGGACTCGATGAGCAGTTCTTC	CASSVYAGLDEQFF
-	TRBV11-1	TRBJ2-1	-	TGTGCCAGCAGCTTAGATCGGGTCGTCACGTTCTTC	CASSLDRVVTFF
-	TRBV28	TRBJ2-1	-	TGTGCCAGCAGTTTATTTCCGAGCAATGAGCAGTTCTTC	CASSLFPSNEQFF
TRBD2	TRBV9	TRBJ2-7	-	TGTGCCAGCAGCGCCCCGGGGGGGAGAATGGGTTCCTACGAGCAGTACTTC	CASSAPGGRMGSYEQYF
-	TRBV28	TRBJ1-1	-	TGTGCCAGCAGTTTATTTGGTAACACTGAAGCTTTCTTT	CASSLFGNTEAFF
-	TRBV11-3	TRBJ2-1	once	TGTGCCAGCAGCCAAAATCACAATGAGCAGTTCTTC	CASSQNHNEQFF
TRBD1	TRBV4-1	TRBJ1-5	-	TGCGCCAGCAGCCTACCAGGGGGATTTAGCAATCAGCCCCAGCATTTT	CASSLPGGFSNQPQHF
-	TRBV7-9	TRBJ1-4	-	TGTGCCAGCAGCCCGCGCCTTAATGCGGCAACTAATGAAAAACTGTTTTTT	CASSPRLNAATNEKLFF
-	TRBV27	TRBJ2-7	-	TGTGCCACCGGGACTCCCTACGAGCAGTACTTC	CATGTPYEQYF
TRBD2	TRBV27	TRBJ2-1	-	TGTGCCAGCACCCCTAGCGGGCGGTCCCACAATGAGCAGTTCTTC	CASTPSGRSHNEQFF
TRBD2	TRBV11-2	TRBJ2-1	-	TGTGCCAGCAGCTTACCAGCGGGAATTGAGCAGTTCTTC	CASSLPAGIEQFF
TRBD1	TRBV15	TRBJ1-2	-	TGTGCCACCAGCAGAGAAGGGACAGGGGGAATCTATGGCTACACCTTC	CATSREGTGGIYGYTF
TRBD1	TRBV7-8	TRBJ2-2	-	TGTGCCAGCAGCTTAGGGGGACAGGGGTCCCTCACCGGGGAGCTGTTTTTT	CASSLGGQGSLTGELFF
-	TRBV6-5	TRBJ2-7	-	TGTGCCAGCAGTTACTCGACGGGGTTCAACGAGCAGTACTTC	CASSYSTGFNEQYF
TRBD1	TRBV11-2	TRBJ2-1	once	TGTGCCAGCAGCTTAGGTGCCGGGACAGGGGAACCGGGCCAGTTCTTC	CASSLGAGTGEPGQFF
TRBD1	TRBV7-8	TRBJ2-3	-	TGTGCCAGCAGCTTAGCCGTCTCCGGGACAGGGACAGATACGCAGTATTTT	CASSLAVSGTGTDTQYF
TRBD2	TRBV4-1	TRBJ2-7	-	TGCGCCAGCAGCCAAACAAACCTAGCTAGCGGGAGATACTCCTACGAGCAGTACTTC	CASSQTNLASGRYSYEQYF
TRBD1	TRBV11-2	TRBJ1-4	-	TGTGCCAGCAGCTTAGTCGGGACAGGGGGTGAAAAACTGTTTTTT	CASSLVGTGGEKLFF
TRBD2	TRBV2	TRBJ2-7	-	TGTGCCAGCAGAGCCGGGACTAGCGGTACCTACGAGCAGTACTTC	CASRAGTSGTYEQYF
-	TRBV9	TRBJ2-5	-	TGTGCCAGCAGCGTAGGGGCAGGCCCTGGGGAGACCCAGTACTTC	CASSVGAGPGETQYF
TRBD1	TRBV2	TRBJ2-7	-	TGTGCCAGCAGCGACCGGGACAGGGCCTACGAGCAGTACTTC	CASSDRDRAYEQYF
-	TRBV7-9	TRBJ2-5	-	TGTGCCAGCAGCTTAGCGGAATATGTCCCCGAGACCCAGTACTTC	CASSLAEYVPETQYF
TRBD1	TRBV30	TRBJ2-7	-	TGTGCCTGGAGTCCCGGGACAGGGGCCCACGAGCAGTACTTC	CAWSPGTGAHEQYF
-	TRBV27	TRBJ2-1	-	TGTGCCAGCAGTTTAAGGGGACTCCTAAACAATGAGCAGTTCTTC	CASSLRGLLNNEQFF
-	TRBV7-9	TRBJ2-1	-	TGTGCCAGCAGCTTATTGAATGGGGGTGAGCAGTTCTTC	CASSLLNGGEQFF
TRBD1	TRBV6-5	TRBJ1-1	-	TGTGCCAGCAGTTACTCGAGCGACAGGGAGAACACTGAAGCTTTCTTT	CASSYSSDRENTEAFF
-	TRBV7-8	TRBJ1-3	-	TGTGCCAGCAGCCCCCTAGGCGGGGGTTATCGGAAATACGCAGACACCATATATTTT	CASSPLGGGYRKYADTIYF
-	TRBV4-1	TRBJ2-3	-	TGCGCCAGCAGCCAAGCGCCGGGACTCCACACAGATACGCAGTATTTT	CASSQAPGLHTDTQYF
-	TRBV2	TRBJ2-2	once	TGTGCCAGGGGGAACTGGCCCGGGGAGCTGTTTTTT	CARGNWPGELFF
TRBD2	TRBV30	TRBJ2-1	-	TGTGCCTGGAGTGGGACTAGCGGAGGGGAAAGCTCCTACAATGAGCAGTTCTTC	CAWSGTSGGESSYNEQFF
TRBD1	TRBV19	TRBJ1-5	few	TGTGCCAGTAGTCTCCGGGACAGTCAGCCCCAGCATTTT	CASSLRDSQPQHF
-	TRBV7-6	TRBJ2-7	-	TGTGCCAGCAGGCTTATCCACGAGGGGAAACACGAGCAGTACTTC	CASRLIHEGKHEQYF
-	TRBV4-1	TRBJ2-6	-	TGCGCCAGCAGCCATAGTGGACTGGCACCTGGGGCCAACGTCCTGACTTTC	CASSHSGLAPGANVLTF
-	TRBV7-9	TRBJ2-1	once	TGTGCCAGCAGCGACTTCCGGGTCCGGGGGCACAATGAGCAGTTCTTC	CASSDFRVRGHNEQFF
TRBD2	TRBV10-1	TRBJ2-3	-	TGCGCCAGCAGTGAGTCGATGCGGGAGGCAGATACGCAGTATTTT	CASSESMREADTQYF
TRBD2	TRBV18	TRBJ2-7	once	TGTGCCAGCTCACCACCCCCACTAGCGGCCCCCTACGAGCAGTACTTC	CASSPPPLAAPYEQYF
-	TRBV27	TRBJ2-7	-	TGTGCCAGCAGCTACCGGGGGGACAGGTCCTACGAGCAGTACTTC	CASSYRGDRSYEQYF
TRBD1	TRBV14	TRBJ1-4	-	TGTGCCAGCAGCCGACAGGGAAATGAAAAACTGTTTTTT	CASSRQGNEKLFF